A single sample gave rise to the 10 T cell receptor beta chains below, sequenced in a study of shared clonotypes between healthy human individuals. Data came from immunoSEQ multiplex PCR; TCRdb stores just in-frame clones and leaves some out. This sample has 2 million to 3 million clones, with roughly 92% found just once. The sample consisted of naive CD4+ T cells sorted from blood. The subset here: CD45RA+ positively selected. The receptors stem from a man aged 18 to 29 in good health.

The J gene is TRBJ1-5, the V gene TRBV5-1; D possibly corresponds to TRBD1 (5 bases). The V and J ends lost 0 bases and 1 base respectively, with 14 bases between them. Looked up from germline, CDR1 is SGHRS and CDR2 is YFSETQ. CDR3 length equals 17 residues. The CDR3, as DNA: TGCGCCAGCAGCTTGGGTCTTGCAGGGTCGAGCAATCAGCCCCAGCATTTT. Residues: CASSLGLAGSSNQPQHF.

Concerning this clone: Other DNA sequences in this specimen translate into the identical CDR3. The V gene is TRBV2, the J gene TRBJ2-1, with 7 bases aligning to TRBD1. This CDR3 is 13 amino acids long. Trimming took 6 bases from V and 4 from J; bases not matched to a gene: 3. Germline CDR1 is SNHLY and CDR2 is FYNNEI. In nucleotides, the CDR3 is TGTGCCAGCAGCCGACAGGGTTACAATGAGCAGTTCTTC. Translation gives CASSRQGYNEQFF. The full variable domain, in which reference TRBV2 and TRBJ2-1 provide the parts outside the CDR3, is EPEVTQTPSHQVTQMGQEVILRCVPISNHLYFYWYRQILGQKVEFLVSFYNNEISEKSEIFDDQFSVERPDGSNFTLKIRSTKLEDSAMYFCASSRQGYNEQFFGPGTRLTVL.

The chain has TRBV7-9 and TRBJ2-7, with a weak D call TRBD1 (5 bases). The CDR3 runs to 14 residues. The V gene's germline CDR1 is SEHNR and CDR2 FQNEAQ (reference sequence). V lost 4 bases and J lost 5, with 15 bases in between. The CDR3 sequence is CASSSSSRADEQYF. Written as DNA, the CDR3 is TGTGCCAGCAGCTCGTCATCCAGGGCCGACGAGCAGTACTTC.

This clone has just one count. The chain links TRBV19 to TRBJ1-2, with 9 bases matching TRBD1. V gave up 6 bases and J gave up 1 base; unmatched junction bases: 6. This CDR3 contains 15 residues. Germline CDR1 is LNHDA and CDR2 is SQIVND (reference sequence). CDR3 loop: CASREGQGNNYGYTF. In nucleotides, the CDR3 is TGTGCCAGTAGGGAGGGACAGGGCAATAACTATGGCTACACCTTC. Variable domain in full (rest from reference TRBV19 and TRBJ1-2): DGGITQSPKYLFRKEGQNVTLSCEQNLNHDAMYWYRQDPGQGLRLIYYSQIVNDFQKGDIAEGYSVSREKKESFPLTVTSAQKNPTAFYLCASREGQGNNYGYTFGSGTRLTVV.

The CDR3 spells CASSLVDRDEQYF. DNA of the CDR3: TGTGCCAGCAGCTTGGTGGACAGGGACGAGCAGTACTTC. The rearrangement uses TRBV5-4 and TRBJ2-7, with 8 bases that match TRBD1. The junction had 1 base not matched to a gene; V was cut back by 0 bases and J by 5 bases. Germline V gene data show CDR1 as SGHNT and CDR2 as YYREEE (reference sequence). The CDR3 length is 13 residues.

This clone was seen only once. The genes are TRBV7-8 and TRBJ2-5; the D gene is possibly TRBD2 (5 bases). CDR1 and CDR2 (germline): SGHVS, FQNEAQ. Trimming took off 5 bases at V and 4 bases at J, with 11 bases between the two ends. There are 13 residues in the CDR3. CDR3 DNA sequence: TGTGCCAGCAGCGTCCGGAGGCGAGAGACCCAGTACTTC. Translating it yields CASSVRRRETQYF.

As regards this clone: This sample includes further DNA sequences coding for the same CDR3. V and J are TRBV6-5 and TRBJ2-7; 12 bases fit TRBD2. The length of the CDR3 is 15 residues. Germline V CDR1 and CDR2: MNHEY, SVGAGI. After removal of 6 bases from V and 4 bases from J, the junction contained 7 bases not matched to a gene. In DNA form, the CDR3 reads TGTGCCAGCAGGCGCGGCGGGACTAGCGGGTACGAGCAGTACTTC. This gives the protein CASRRGGTSGYEQYF.

The rearrangement links TRBV6-1 to TRBJ1-1, with D unclear. V gave up 2 bases and J gave up 9 bases, with 10 bases separating them. Germline values: CDR1 MNHNS, CDR2 SASEGT. This CDR3 has 12 amino acids. The CDR3 sequence: CASSETYQKAFF. In nucleotides, the CDR3 is TGTGCCAGCAGTGAAACGTACCAAAAAGCTTTCTTT.

This chain links TRBV5-5 with TRBJ2-2, with 8 bases aligning to TRBD1. The germline V gene has CDR1 SGHKS and CDR2 YYEKEE (reference sequence). J was trimmed by 4 bases and V by 4 bases; bases with no gene match: 6. The CDR3 has 15 residues. This chain's CDR3 is CASSGQGSGTGELFF. The DNA for the CDR3 is TGTGCCAGCAGCGGACAGGGTTCGGGCACCGGGGAGCTGTTTTTT.

The chain uses TRBV7-2 and TRBJ1-4; possible D gene TRBD1, 6 bases. V lost 4 bases, J lost 6 bases, and 18 bases lay in between. CDR3 length: 16 amino acids. CDR1 is SGHTA and CDR2 is FQGNSA in the germline V gene. CDR3: CASSSSPTGPYEKLFF. The CDR3 coding sequence is TGTGCCAGCAGCTCTTCCCCGACAGGCCCGTATGAAAAACTGTTTTTT.